A selection of T cell receptor beta chains follows, all from one sample in a study of blood T cell repertoires in COVID-19. Assay: immunoSEQ multiplex PCR; the TCRdb copy retains only in-frame clones and omits some. Counted here are some 130,000 clones, 80% to 85% occurring once; the ten biggest clones make up 1.4%. The specimen sequenced was peripheral blood. The receptors originated from a man between 60 and 75 years old with acute or convalescent COVID-19. The CDR3 runs from the conserved cysteine through the conserved F or W. Fields, in order: D gene, V gene, CDR3 protein. The D gene is left open where the match is weak.

- | TRBV19 | CASSDRIEAFF
- | TRBV5-1 | CASSAHRDPETQYF
TRBD1 | TRBV5-1 | CASSYGQGASTDTQYF
- | TRBV21-1 | CASSKGQGECARVDEQYF
TRBD1 | TRBV6-5 | CASSVQDRLAYEQYF
TRBD1 | TRBV7-9 | CASSSQGADAEAFF
TRBD2 | TRBV11-2 | CASSLGQGLAADTQYF
TRBD1 | TRBV7-3 | CASSLEGTAGGNTIYF
- | TRBV21-1 | CASSKVPFSVSAFF
TRBD2 | TRBV5-1 | CASSWGGLAKNTGELFF
TRBD2 | TRBV11-2 | CASSPLGAGGTDTQYF
- | TRBV6-5 | CASSYFQGANTGELFF
- | TRBV2 | CASSENPSALGNEQFF